The text below deals with one TCR beta chain. The sample belongs to a study of blood T cell repertoires in COVID-19. Study context: T cells, B-cell-depleted T cells, or PBMCs provided the cDNA or gDNA that served as material.

CDR1 is MNHNS and CDR2 is SASEGT in the germline V gene. Trimming pared 0 bases from V and 6 bases from J, leaving 20 bases between. The length of the CDR3 is 18 residues. Data came from immunoSEQ multiplex PCR; TCRdb stores just in-frame clones and leaves some out. The data show about 190,000 clones, 78% seen once. This clonotype was obtained from a woman aged 80 or over with active or convalescent COVID-19. The chain has TRBV6-1 and TRBJ1-4, with a possible D match to TRBD1 (5 bases). The sequenced sample consisted of peripheral blood. The CDR3 DNA follows: TGTGCCAGCAGTGAAGCCCCCATGGGGCAGGGCAGGGATGAAAAACTGTTTTTT. Translation gives CASSEAPMGQGRDEKLFF.